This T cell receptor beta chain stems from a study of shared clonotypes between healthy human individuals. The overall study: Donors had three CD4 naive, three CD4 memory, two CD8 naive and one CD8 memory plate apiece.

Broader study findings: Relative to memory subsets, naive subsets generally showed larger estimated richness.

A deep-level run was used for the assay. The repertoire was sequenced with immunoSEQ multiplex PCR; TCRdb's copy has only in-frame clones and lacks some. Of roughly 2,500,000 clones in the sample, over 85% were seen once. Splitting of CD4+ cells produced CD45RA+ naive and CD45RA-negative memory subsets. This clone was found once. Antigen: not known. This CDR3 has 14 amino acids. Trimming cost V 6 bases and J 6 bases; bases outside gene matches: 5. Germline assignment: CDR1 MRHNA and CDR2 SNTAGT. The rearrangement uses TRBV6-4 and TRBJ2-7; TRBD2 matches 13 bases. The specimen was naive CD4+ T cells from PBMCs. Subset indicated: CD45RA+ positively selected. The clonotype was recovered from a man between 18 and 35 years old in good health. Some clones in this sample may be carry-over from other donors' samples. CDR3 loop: CASSAGLAGVEQYF. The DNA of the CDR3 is TGTGCCAGCAGCGCAGGACTAGCGGGAGTCGAGCAGTACTTC.